This is a list of T cell receptor beta chains from one sample in a study of blood T cells in healthy people across ages. TCRdb fed the 5' RACE reads into MiXCR, producing one record per CDR3 protein. The sample holds 540,000 or so distinct CDR3 sequences; roughly a quarter are singletons and the top ten take around a sixth. Sequencing used blood. The receptors stem from a woman in her 70s in good health. Each CDR3 is given with its conserved first and last residue. The D gene is left open where the match is weak. Clone size is given for some rows only: seen once, a few or many times, or a class if the clone is expanded.

>few|TRBV7-2|TRBD1|TRBJ2-7
TGTGCCAGCAGCTTAGGGACAGGGTCCCACGAGCAGTACTTC
CASSLGTGSHEQYF
>once|TRBV6-1|-|TRBJ1-2
TGTGCCAGCAGTCTCAGGGATTCTGGCTACACCTTC
CASSLRDSGYTF
>-|TRBV20-1|-|TRBJ1-2
TGCAGTGCTAGAGTCCAAGGAGGGTGGGGTGGCTACACCTTC
CSARVQGGWGGYTF
>-|TRBV18|TRBD1|TRBJ1-1
TGTGCCAGCTCACTAGACAGGGGTAACGCTGAAGCTTTCTTT
CASSLDRGNAEAFF
>few|TRBV9|-|TRBJ1-2
TGTGCCAGCAGCGTAGCACGGTCCTATGGCTACACCTTC
CASSVARSYGYTF
>-|TRBV20-1|TRBD2|TRBJ2-5
TGCAGTGCTCGACTAGCTGGTCGAGAGACCCAGTACTTC
CSARLAGRETQYF
>few|TRBV7-2|TRBD2|TRBJ2-4
TGTGCCAGCAGCTCCCATTCTAGCGGGGCATTAGCCAAAAACATTCAGTACTTC
CASSSHSSGALAKNIQYF
>-|TRBV20-1|TRBD2|TRBJ2-1
TGCAGTGCCATGTCTAGCGGGGGAGAATCCTACAACGAGCAGTTCTTC
CSAMSSGGESYNEQFF
>few|TRBV6-6|-|TRBJ2-2
TGTGCCAGCATCCGGGGCGGGGAGCTGTTTTTT
CASIRGGELFF
>-|TRBV10-3|-|TRBJ1-1
TGTGCCATCAGTGGACCCGGGGGTACTGAAGCTTTCTTT
CAISGPGGTEAFF
>few|TRBV5-1|-|TRBJ1-1
TGCGCCAGCAGCTTTGCCGGGGGCTCAAACACTGAAGCTTTCTTT
CASSFAGGSNTEAFF
>few|TRBV5-1|TRBD1|TRBJ1-4
TGCGCCAGCAGACCTGGGACAGGGGGAGAAAAACTGTTTTTT
CASRPGTGGEKLFF
>-|TRBV7-2|TRBD1|TRBJ2-7
TGTGCCAGCAGCTTGGGGACAGGCAGCTCCTACGAGCAGTACTTC
CASSLGTGSSYEQYF
>few|TRBV18|-|TRBJ2-2
TGTGCCAGCTCACCACCCGCTGGGGAGCTGTTTTTT
CASSPPAGELFF
>-|TRBV18|-|TRBJ1-2
TGTGCCAGCTCACCACCGCAGGGTTTGGGCTACACCTTC
CASSPPQGLGYTF
>-|TRBV9|-|TRBJ2-3
TGTGCCAGCAGCGTACGGCCAAGCACAGATACGCAGTATTTT
CASSVRPSTDTQYF
>few|TRBV6-6|-|TRBJ1-2
TGTGCCAGCAGTTACACAGCAGGGGATGACTATGGCTACACCTTC
CASSYTAGDDYGYTF
>few|TRBV29-1|TRBD1|TRBJ1-2
TGCAGCGTTGCGAGGGGACAGGGGGCGGAAGGCTACACCTTC
CSVARGQGAEGYTF
>-|TRBV13|-|TRBJ2-4
TGTGCCAGCAGCTGGGGGGTCGGGGCCAAAAACATTCAGTACTTC
CASSWGVGAKNIQYF
>-|TRBV6-5|-|TRBJ1-5
TGTGCCAGCAGTTACACCGGAGGGACTCAGCCCCAGCATTTT
CASSYTGGTQPQHF
>few|TRBV10-3|-|TRBJ2-7
TGTGCCGCCAATCCGACGGGGCAAGTCTACGAGCAGTACTTC
CAANPTGQVYEQYF
>few|TRBV14|-|TRBJ1-2
TGTGCCAGCAGCCAAGATAGAACCCCCGGCTACACCTTC
CASSQDRTPGYTF
>few|TRBV6-2/TRBV6-3|-|TRBJ2-5
TGTGCCAGCAGTTACGTCGAGGAGACCCAGTACTTC
CASSYVEETQYF
>few|TRBV20-1|-|TRBJ1-6
TGCAGTGCTAGAGCGGGGACCAATAATTCACCCCTCCACTTT
CSARAGTNNSPLHF
>-|TRBV11-2|-|TRBJ2-5
TGTGCCAGCAGCAAGACAGTTCAAGAGACCCAGTACTTC
CASSKTVQETQYF
>-|TRBV7-8|TRBD1|TRBJ2-7
TGTGCCAGCAGCTTAGCGTCGGGACAGGGCTACGAGCAGTACTTC
CASSLASGQGYEQYF
>-|TRBV21-1|-|TRBJ1-1
TGTGCCAGCATTAAGGCTTTCTTT
CASIKAFF
>-|TRBV20-1|-|TRBJ1-3
TGCAGTGCTAGAGATCTCAAGGGCTCTGGAAACACCATATATTTT
CSARDLKGSGNTIYF
>-|TRBV5-1|-|TRBJ2-3
TGCGCCACCTCAAACCTCCAGTGGATTTTT
CATSNLQWIF
>-|TRBV6-6|-|TRBJ1-2
TGTGCCAGCAGCCAAGACGACTTCTATGGCTACACCTTC
CASSQDDFYGYTF
>few|TRBV29-1|-|TRBJ2-3
TGCAGCGTTGCTGAGGTCGATACGCAGTATTTT
CSVAEVDTQYF
>few|TRBV20-1|TRBD2|TRBJ2-7
TGCAGTGCTAGGGGGGGGATTAGCTCCTACGAGCAGTACTTC
CSARGGISSYEQYF
>few|TRBV4-3|-|TRBJ1-4
TGCGCCAGCAGCCAAGATACCCCGGGGGCAACTAATGAAAAACTGTTTTTT
CASSQDTPGATNEKLFF
>few|TRBV6-5|TRBD2|TRBJ2-3
TGTGCCAGCAGTCCTGGACTAGCAAGTCGAACAGATACGCAGTATTTT
CASSPGLASRTDTQYF
>few|TRBV27|-|TRBJ1-1
TGTGCCAGCAGTTTAACGGACAACACTGAAGCTTTCTTT
CASSLTDNTEAFF
>-|TRBV6-5|-|TRBJ2-5
TGTGCCAGCAGTTACTCATTCCGGAAAGAGACCCAGTACTTC
CASSYSFRKETQYF
>-|TRBV12-3/TRBV12-4|-|TRBJ1-5
TGTGCCAGCAGACGGGACGGAGCTTACCAGCCCCAGCATTTT
CASRRDGAYQPQHF
>few|TRBV7-8|TRBD1|TRBJ1-1
TGTGCCAGCAGCCTAGGGCCAGGGGGGCTCACTGAAGCTTTCTTT
CASSLGPGGLTEAFF
>-|TRBV5-1|TRBD1|TRBJ1-2
TGCGCCAGCAGCTTGGCCCCGGGACAGAGATATGGCTACACCTTC
CASSLAPGQRYGYTF
>-|TRBV20-1|-|TRBJ1-1
TGCAGTGCTAGAGCGGACACCGACACTGAAGCTTTCTTT
CSARADTDTEAFF
>-|TRBV2|-|TRBJ1-2
TGTGTCAGCGGGGGCAGGACCTATGGCTACACCTTC
CVSGGRTYGYTF
>-|TRBV15|-|TRBJ2-7
TGTGCCACCAGCAGGAAGCTTGAGGGGTACGAGCAGTACTTC
CATSRKLEGYEQYF
>-|TRBV24-1|-|TRBJ2-1
TGTGCCACCAGTGGAGTAGGAGACAATGAGCAGTTCTTC
CATSGVGDNEQFF
>-|TRBV2|-|TRBJ2-3
TGTGCCAGCAGCAGTCGGGACCCAAGCACAGATACGCAGTATTTT
CASSSRDPSTDTQYF
>few|TRBV4-2|-|TRBJ2-5
TGTGCCAGCAGCCAAGAAGGTGCGGAGCTACAGACCCAGTACTTC
CASSQEGAELQTQYF
>few|TRBV6-1|TRBD1|TRBJ1-2
TGTGCCAGCAGGCCCGGACAGGGGTATGGCTACACCTTC
CASRPGQGYGYTF
>few|TRBV5-6|-|TRBJ1-1
TGTGCCAGCAGCCCCCTCCGGCTGCCGAACACTGAAGCTTTCTTT
CASSPLRLPNTEAFF
>-|TRBV11-3|-|TRBJ2-2
TGTGCCAGCGGTGCCTCCCGGAACACCGGGGAGCTGTTTTTT
CASGASRNTGELFF
>-|TRBV5-1|TRBD1|TRBJ2-7
TGCGCCAGCAGCGTGGACAGGGGGGCCTACGAGCAGTACTTC
CASSVDRGAYEQYF
>once|TRBV5-6|-|TRBJ1-2
TGTGCCAGCAGCTTGGGCGGCAGCAGTTATGGCTACACCTTC
CASSLGGSSYGYTF